This TCR beta chain was captured in a study of cytomegalovirus exposure and HLA in healthy donors. Study-level findings and limits: Sequencing depth across donors, presence/absence analyses assumed, was roughly uniform.

This clone was counted between two and nine times. Its antigen is not identified. A multiplex PCR was run with 60 Vbeta primers and 13 Jbeta primers. Methods used by the authors: Per a later analysis, the number of unique TCR beta chains was about 80 million, of which about 11 million were shared. The table came from immunoSEQ multiplex PCR; TCRdb's copy has only in-frame clones and leaves some out. Clone size and the V and J calls come from that table; the DNA yielded D and trimming. The table records roughly 290,000 clones, about four fifths of them present only once. Germline V gene data show CDR1 as LGHNA and CDR2 as YNFKEQ. V lost 0 bases and J 4 bases, leaving 14 bases between the germline ends. The CDR3 covers 16 residues.

The chain combines TRBV4-2 with TRBJ2-3, with D possibly TRBD1 on 5 matching bases. Source material: PBMCs. This sequence originates from a girl aged 2-10 years in good health and CMV-seronegative. The CDR3 bases are TGTGCCAGCAGCCAAGATGGCAGGGTAGGAGCAGATACGCAGTATTTT. It codes for CASSQDGRVGADTQYF.